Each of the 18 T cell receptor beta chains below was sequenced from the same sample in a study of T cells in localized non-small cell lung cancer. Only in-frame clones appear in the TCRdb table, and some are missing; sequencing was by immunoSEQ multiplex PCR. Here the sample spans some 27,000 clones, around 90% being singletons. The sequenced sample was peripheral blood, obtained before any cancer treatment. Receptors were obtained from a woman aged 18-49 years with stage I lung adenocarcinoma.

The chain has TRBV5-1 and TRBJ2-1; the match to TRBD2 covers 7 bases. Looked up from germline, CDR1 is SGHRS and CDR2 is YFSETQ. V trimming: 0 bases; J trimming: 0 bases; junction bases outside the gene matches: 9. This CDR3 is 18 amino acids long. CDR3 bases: TGCGCCAGCAGCTTGGGGCCTCTAGCGGAAAGCTCCTACAATGAGCAGTTCTTC. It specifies CASSLGPLAESSYNEQFF.

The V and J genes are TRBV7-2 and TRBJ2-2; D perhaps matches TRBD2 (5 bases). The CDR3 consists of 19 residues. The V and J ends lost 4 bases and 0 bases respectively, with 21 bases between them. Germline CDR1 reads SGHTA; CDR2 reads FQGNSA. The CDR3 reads CASSYSRAAIASNTGELFF. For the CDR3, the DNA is TGTGCCAGCAGCTATTCGAGAGCGGCAATAGCGTCGAACACCGGGGAGCTGTTTTTT.

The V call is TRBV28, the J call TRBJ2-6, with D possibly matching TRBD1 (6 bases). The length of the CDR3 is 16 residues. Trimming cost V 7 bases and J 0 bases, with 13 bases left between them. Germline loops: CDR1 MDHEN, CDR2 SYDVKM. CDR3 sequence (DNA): TGTGCCAGCACCTTACAGGGCAACTCTGGGGCCAACGTCCTGACTTTC. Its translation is CASTLQGNSGANVLTF. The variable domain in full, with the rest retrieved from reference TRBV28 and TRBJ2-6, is DVKVTQSSRYLVKRTGEKVFLECVQDMDHENMFWYRQDPGLGLRLIYFSYDVKMKEKGDIPEGYSVSREKKERFSLILESASTNQTSMYLCASTLQGNSGANVLTFGAGSRLTVL.

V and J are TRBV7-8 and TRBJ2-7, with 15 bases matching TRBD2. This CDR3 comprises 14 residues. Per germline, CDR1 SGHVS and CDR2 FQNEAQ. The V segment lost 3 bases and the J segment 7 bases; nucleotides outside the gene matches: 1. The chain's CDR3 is CASSFGTSGREQYF. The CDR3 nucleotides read TGTGCCAGCAGCTTTGGGACTAGCGGGAGGGAGCAGTACTTC.

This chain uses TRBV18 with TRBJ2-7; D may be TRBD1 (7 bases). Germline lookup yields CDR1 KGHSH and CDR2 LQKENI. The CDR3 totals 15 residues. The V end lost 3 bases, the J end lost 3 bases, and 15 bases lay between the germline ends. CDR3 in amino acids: CASSPRRQGGYEQYF. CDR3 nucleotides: TGTGCCAGCTCACCGCGAAGACAGGGAGGCTACGAGCAGTACTTC.

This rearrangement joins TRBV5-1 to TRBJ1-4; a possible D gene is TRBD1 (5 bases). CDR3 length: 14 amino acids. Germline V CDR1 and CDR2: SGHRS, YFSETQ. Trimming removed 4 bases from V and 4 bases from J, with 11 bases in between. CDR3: CASSTAGINEKLFF. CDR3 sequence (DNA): TGCGCCAGCAGCACGGCAGGGATTAATGAAAAACTGTTTTTT.

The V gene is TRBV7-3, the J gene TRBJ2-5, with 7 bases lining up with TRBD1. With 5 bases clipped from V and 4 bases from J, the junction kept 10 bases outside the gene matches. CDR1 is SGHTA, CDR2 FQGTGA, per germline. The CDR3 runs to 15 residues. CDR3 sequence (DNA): TGTGCCAGCAGCCAATACGGACAGGCCGGAGAGACCCAGTACTTC. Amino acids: CASSQYGQAGETQYF.

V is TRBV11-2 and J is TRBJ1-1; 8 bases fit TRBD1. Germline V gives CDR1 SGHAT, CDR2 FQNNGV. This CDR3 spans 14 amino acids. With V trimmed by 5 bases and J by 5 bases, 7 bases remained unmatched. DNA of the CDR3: TGTGCCAGCAGCCCCGACAGGGGTTGGACTGAAGCTTTCTTT. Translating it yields CASSPDRGWTEAFF.

CDR3 protein: CASSLDERGANVLTF. For the CDR3, the DNA is TGTGCCAGCAGCTTAGATGAACGAGGGGCCAACGTCCTGACTTTC. This chain uses TRBV7-6 with TRBJ2-6; D unclear. There are 15 residues in the CDR3. Between the trimmed V and J ends, which lost 1 base and 4 bases, there was a span of 8 bases. Per the germline V gene, CDR1 is SGHVS and CDR2 is FNYEAQ.

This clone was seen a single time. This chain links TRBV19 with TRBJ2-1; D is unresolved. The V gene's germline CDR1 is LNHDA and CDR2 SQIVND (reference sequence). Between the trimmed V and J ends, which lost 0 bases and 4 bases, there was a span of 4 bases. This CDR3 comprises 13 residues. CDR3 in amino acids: CASSIEGYNEQFF. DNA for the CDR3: TGTGCCAGTAGTATAGAAGGGTACAATGAGCAGTTCTTC.

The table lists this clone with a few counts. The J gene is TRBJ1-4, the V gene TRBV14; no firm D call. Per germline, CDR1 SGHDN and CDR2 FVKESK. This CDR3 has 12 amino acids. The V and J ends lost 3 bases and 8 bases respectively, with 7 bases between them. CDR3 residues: CASSHGSEKLFF. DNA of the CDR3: TGTGCCAGCAGCCATGGTTCAGAAAAACTGTTTTTT. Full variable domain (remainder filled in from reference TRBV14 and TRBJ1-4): EAGVTQFPSHSVIEKGQTVTLRCDPISGHDNLYWYRRVMGKEIKFLLHFVKESKQDESGMPNNRFLAERTGGTYSTLKVQPAELEDSGVYFCASSHGSEKLFFGSGTQLSVL.

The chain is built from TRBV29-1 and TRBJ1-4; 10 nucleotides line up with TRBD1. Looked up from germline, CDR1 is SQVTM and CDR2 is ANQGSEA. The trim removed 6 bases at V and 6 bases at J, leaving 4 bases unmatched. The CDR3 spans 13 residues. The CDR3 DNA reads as TGCAGCGTGACCGGGACAGGGGATGAAAAACTGTTTTTT. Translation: CSVTGTGDEKLFF. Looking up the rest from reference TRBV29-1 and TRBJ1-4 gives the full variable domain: SAVISQKPSRDICQRGTSLTIQCQVDSQVTMMFWYRQQPGQSLTLIATANQGSEATYESGFVIDKFPISRPNLTFSTLTVSNMSPEDSSIYLCSVTGTGDEKLFFGSGTQLSVL.

CDR3 nucleotide sequence: TGCGCCAGCAGCTTAGTAAGGACAGGCATCATGAACACTGAAGCTTTCTTT. Its protein is CASSLVRTGIMNTEAFF. The chain uses TRBV5-1 and TRBJ1-1; 7 positions agree with TRBD1. V trimming: 2 bases; J trimming: 0 bases; junction bases outside the gene matches: 10. CDR1 is SGHRS and CDR2 is YFSETQ in the germline V gene. This CDR3 contains 17 residues.

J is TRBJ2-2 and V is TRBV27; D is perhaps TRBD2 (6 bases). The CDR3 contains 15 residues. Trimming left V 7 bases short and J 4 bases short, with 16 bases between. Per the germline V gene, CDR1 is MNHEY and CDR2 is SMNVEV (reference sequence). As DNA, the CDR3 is TGTGCCAGCATCCAAAATACGGGAGCCACCGGGGAGCTGTTTTTT. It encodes CASIQNTGATGELFF.

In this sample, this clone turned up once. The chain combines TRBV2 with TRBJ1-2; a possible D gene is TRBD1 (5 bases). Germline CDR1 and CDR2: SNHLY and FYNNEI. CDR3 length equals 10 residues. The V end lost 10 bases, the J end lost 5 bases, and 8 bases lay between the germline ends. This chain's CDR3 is CATQGYGYTF. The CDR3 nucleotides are TGTGCCACTCAGGGTTATGGCTACACCTTC.

Here the CDR3 DNA reads TGTGCCAGCAGCGGTTTTGTGGAGGGGGCCAGGAGAAACACCATATATTTT. The encoded protein is CASSGFVEGARRNTIYF. The chain recombines TRBV11-2 with TRBJ1-3; 7 nucleotides match TRBD1. Germline V gene data show CDR1 as SGHAT and CDR2 as FQNNGV. This CDR3 contains 17 residues. V was clipped by 5 bases and J by 5 bases; unmatched bases: 15.

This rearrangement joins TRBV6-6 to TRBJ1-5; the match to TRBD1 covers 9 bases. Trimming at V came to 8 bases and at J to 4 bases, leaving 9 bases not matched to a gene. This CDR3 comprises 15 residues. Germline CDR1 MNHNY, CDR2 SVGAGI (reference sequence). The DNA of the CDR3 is TGTGCCAGCCGAACAGGGGGCGAGGGGAATCAGCCCCAGCATTTT. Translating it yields CASRTGGEGNQPQHF.

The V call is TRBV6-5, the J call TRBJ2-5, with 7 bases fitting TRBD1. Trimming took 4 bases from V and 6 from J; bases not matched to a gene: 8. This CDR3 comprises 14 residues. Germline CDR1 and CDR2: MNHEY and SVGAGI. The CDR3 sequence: CASSLGQSSQTQYF. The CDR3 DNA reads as TGTGCCAGCAGTTTGGGACAGTCAAGCCAGACCCAGTACTTC.